Listed here are 27 T cell receptor beta chains from one sample, sequenced in a study of CD8 T cells in ankylosing spondylitis. TCRdb redid the calling of the 5' RACE reads with MiXCR, one entry per CDR3 protein. This table has more than 250,000 distinct CDR3 sequences, roughly 11% appearing once. Sequencing was carried out using blood, either unsorted or a sorted T cell fraction (not recorded which). The source of these receptors is a female donor with ankylosing spondylitis or in good health (not recorded which).

In its sample, this clonotype was seen many times. The rearrangement links TRBV27 to TRBJ2-1; 8 bases agree with TRBD2. The CDR3 extends over 15 amino acids. Germline loops: CDR1 MNHEY, CDR2 SMNVEV (reference sequence). Unmatched junction bases numbered 7, after V lost 2 bases and J lost 7 bases. In nucleotides, the CDR3 is TGTGCCAGCAGTTTACTAGCGGGCGGCCTAAATGAGCAGTTCTTC. This translates into CASSLLAGGLNEQFF.

This clonotype was observed many times. The gene calls are TRBV29-1 and TRBJ2-5, with 11 positions matching TRBD1. The CDR3 covers 15 residues. Germline V gene sequence: CDR1 SQVTM, CDR2 ANQGSEA. J was trimmed by 2 bases and V by 6 bases; bases with no gene match: 8. The CDR3, as DNA: TGCAGCGTCTCCGAAGGGACAGGGGGTCAAGAGACCCAGTACTTC. It translates to CSVSEGTGGQETQYF.

This chain joins TRBV11-2 and TRBJ1-1, with D perhaps matching TRBD1 (6 bases). The V end lost 2 bases, the J end lost 2 bases, and 15 bases lay between the germline ends. Germline V lookup: CDR1 SGHAT, CDR2 FQNNGV. The CDR3 is made up of 16 amino acids. CDR3 DNA sequence: TGTGCCAGCAGCTTACGCCGGGTCGGGGGCAACACTGAAGCTTTCTTT. Translated: CASSLRRVGGNTEAFF.

This clonotype came up a few times. The chain carries TRBV3-1 and TRBJ2-5; D call uncertain. Trimming took 7 bases from V and 5 from J, leaving 11 bases between them. The CDR3 contains 12 residues. Germline CDR1 reads LGHDT; CDR2 reads YNNKEL (reference sequence). CDR3 loop: CASTRVGETQYF. The DNA of the CDR3 is TGTGCCAGCACTCGGGTTGGGGAGACCCAGTACTTC.

This clonotype was counted ten times or more. The CDR3 reads CASNPDPQSPLHF. The CDR3 nucleotides are TGCGCCAGCAACCCAGACCCTCAGTCACCCCTCCACTTT. The V call is TRBV5-1, the J call TRBJ1-6, with unresolved D. The ends were cut back, 6 bases at V and 10 bases at J, with 14 bases in the middle. This CDR3 comprises 13 residues. Looked up from germline, CDR1 is SGHRS and CDR2 is YFSETQ. The full variable domain, in which reference TRBV5-1 and TRBJ1-6 provide the parts outside the CDR3, is KAGVTQTPRYLIKTRGQQVTLSCSPISGHRSVSWYQQTPGQGLQFLFEYFSETQRNKGNFPGRFSGRQFSNSRSEMNVSTLELGDSALYLCASNPDPQSPLHFGNGTRLTVT.

The chain's CDR3 is CASSSWGSGTQETQYF. CDR3 coding DNA: TGTGCCAGCAGCTCCTGGGGCTCAGGGACACAAGAGACCCAGTACTTC. The chain couples TRBV7-9 to TRBJ2-5; possible D gene TRBD1, 6 bases. Trimming pared 4 bases from V and 2 bases from J, leaving 17 bases between. The germline gives CDR1 SEHNR, CDR2 FQNEAQ (reference sequence). The CDR3 covers 16 residues. Supplemented by reference TRBV7-9 and TRBJ2-5, the full variable domain reads DTGVSQNPRHKITKRGQNVTFRCDPISEHNRLYWYRQTLGQGPEFLTYFQNEAQLEKSRLLSDRFSAERPKGSFSTLEIQRTEQGDSAMYLCASSSWGSGTQETQYFGPGTRLLVL.

This clonotype has at least ten counts. This chain connects TRBV12-3 or TRBV12-4 to TRBJ1-1; D remains unclear. CDR3 length: 13 amino acids. The V end was cut by 4 bases, the J end by 6 bases, with 12 bases between. CDR3 protein: CASSYGVIPEAFF. CDR3 sequence (DNA): TGTGCCAGCAGTTACGGGGTGATACCTGAAGCTTTCTTT.

Turning to this clonotype: A much larger clone sits a single nucleotide away, making a read error possible. This chain connects TRBV7-9 to TRBJ1-2; 7 bases are a match to TRBD1. The germline V gene has CDR1 SEHNR and CDR2 FQNEAQ (reference sequence). The CDR3 is made up of 13 amino acids. DNA of the CDR3: TGTGCCAGCAGCTTAGTCGACAGGGACGGCTACCCCTTC. It encodes CASSLVDRDGYPF.

This clonotype was observed at least ten times. V is TRBV5-1 and J is TRBJ1-2; no definite D call. The CDR3 loop spans 13 amino acids. Germline V gene sequence: CDR1 SGHRS, CDR2 YFSETQ. The V and J ends lost 0 bases and 3 bases respectively, with 6 bases between them. The CDR3 sequence: CASSLDGYYGYTF. The CDR3 DNA reads TGCGCCAGCAGCTTGGACGGGTACTATGGCTACACCTTC.

This clonotype has just a few counts. V usage is TRBV5-6 and J usage is TRBJ2-1; D is unresolved. Germline assignment: CDR1 SGHDT and CDR2 YYEEEE. Trimming removed 2 bases from V and 3 bases from J, with 15 bases in between. The CDR3 runs 16 residues. CDR3 in amino acids: CASSFGSLGDYNEQFF. CDR3 in DNA: TGTGCCAGCAGCTTCGGGTCCCTTGGAGACTACAATGAGCAGTTCTTC.

This clonotype has only a few counts. This chain uses TRBV4-1 with TRBJ2-5; 7 bases fit TRBD1. The germline V gene has CDR1 MGHRA and CDR2 YSYEKL. V shed 0 bases, J shed 5 bases, and the junction held 6 bases outside the gene matches. CDR3 length: 15 amino acids. CDR3 sequence: CASSQDQPTGETQYF. CDR3 in DNA: TGCGCCAGCAGCCAAGATCAGCCGACAGGGGAGACCCAGTACTTC.

Comment on this clonotype: This may stem from a read error, because a much larger clone lies one nucleotide away. The chain uses TRBV12-3 or TRBV12-4 and TRBJ1-6, with D possibly TRBD1 on 5 matching bases. Trimming removed 3 bases at V and 7 bases at J, with 7 bases between. The CDR3 is 13 amino acids. The CDR3 nucleotides read TGTGCCAGCAGTTTTGGGGGAAATTCACCCCTCCACTTT. It yields the protein CASSFGGNSPLHF.

This chain uses TRBV7-2 with TRBJ2-3; 10 positions match TRBD2. Trimming cost V 5 bases and J 6 bases; bases outside gene matches: 8. Germline V gene sequence: CDR1 SGHTA, CDR2 FQGNSA. The CDR3 extends over 15 amino acids. CDR3 DNA: TGTGCCAGCAGCCCCGGTAGCGGGAGGAGGGATACGCAGTATTTT. Encoded protein: CASSPGSGRRDTQYF.

This clonotype has a handful of counts. V and J are TRBV20-1 and TRBJ2-5, with TRBD1 identical over 7 bases. Germline loops: CDR1 DFQATT, CDR2 SNEGSKA (reference sequence). The ends lost 1 base at V and 3 bases at J; junction bases unmatched: 11. There are 16 residues in the CDR3. The CDR3 nucleotides read TGCAGTGCTAGAGGACCGGGACAGAAAAATAAAGAGACCCAGTACTTC. This translates into CSARGPGQKNKETQYF.

This clonotype was recorded many times. V and J are TRBV5-8 and TRBJ1-5; possibly TRBD1 for D (5 bases). The CDR3 sequence is 16 residues long. In germline, CDR1 is SGHTS, CDR2 YDEGEE. With 2 bases removed from V and 2 bases from J, the gap between germline ends came to 14 bases. The CDR3 DNA follows: TGTGCCAGCAGCTTCCGGACAAGGACTGGCAATCAGCCCCAGCATTTT. Translating it yields CASSFRTRTGNQPQHF.

This chain links TRBV20-1 with TRBJ1-1; no reliable D call. The CDR3 totals 15 residues. Germline assignment: CDR1 DFQATT and CDR2 SNEGSKA (reference sequence). The ends were cut back, 3 bases at V and 4 bases at J, with 18 bases in the middle. The CDR3: CSASALSRSVTEAFF. CDR3 DNA sequence: TGCAGTGCTAGTGCCTTGTCCCGGTCCGTCACTGAAGCTTTCTTT.

In this sample, this clonotype turned up a few times. The rearrangement joins TRBV12-3 or TRBV12-4 to TRBJ2-7; possibly TRBD1 or TRBD2 for D (6 bases each). V was cut by 6 bases and J by 3 bases, with 30 bases left in between. The CDR3 totals 19 residues. CDR3 amino acids: CASSPIPGAQGSFRYEQYF. CDR3 coding DNA: TGTGCCAGCAGCCCAATACCGGGGGCGCAGGGGAGTTTTCGCTACGAGCAGTACTTC.

As regards this clonotype: This may arise from a read error, as a much more abundant clone is one base away. V is TRBV7-3 and J is TRBJ2-1; D gene unclear. The CDR3 sequence is 13 residues long. Germline lookup yields CDR1 SGHTA and CDR2 FQGTGA. The CDR3 spells CASSLSAHNEHFF. Written as DNA, the CDR3 is TGTGCCAGCAGCTTAAGTGCTCACAATGAGCATTTCTTC.

In its sample, this clonotype was seen many times. The V gene is TRBV7-2, the J gene TRBJ2-1; 7 nucleotides line up with TRBD1. There are 15 residues in the CDR3. The V and J ends lost 4 bases and 6 bases, in that order; junction bases with no gene match: 9. The V gene's germline CDR1 is SGHTA and CDR2 FQGNSA. The CDR3 DNA reads as TGTGCCAGCAGCTCAACAGGGGCGCACCTCAATGAGCAGTTCTTC. It codes for CASSSTGAHLNEQFF.

The chain employs TRBV6-2 or TRBV6-3 and TRBJ2-5; 7 bases are a match to TRBD1. CDR1 is MNHEY and CDR2 is SVGEGT in the germline V gene. This CDR3 has 15 residues. Unmatched junction bases numbered 8, after V lost 6 bases and J lost 1 base. In DNA, the CDR3 is TGTGCCAGCAGCCTCGGGACAGCGTCCCAAGAGACCCAGTACTTC. Amino acid sequence: CASSLGTASQETQYF.

The chain employs TRBV12-3 or TRBV12-4 and TRBJ1-1; 8 bases agree with TRBD1. J lost 4 bases, V lost 6 bases, and 10 bases had no gene match. The CDR3 totals 15 residues. In nucleotides, the CDR3 is TGTGCCAGCAGGCCTACAGGGGGAAGGGGCACTGAAGCTTTCTTT. As protein: CASRPTGGRGTEAFF.

In its sample, this clonotype was seen many times. This chain uses TRBV20-1 with TRBJ1-4; TRBD1 aligns across 7 bases. With 5 bases clipped from V and 5 bases from J, the junction kept 8 bases outside the gene matches. CDR1 and CDR2 (germline): DFQATT, SNEGSKA (reference sequence). The CDR3 has 14 amino acids. This chain's CDR3 is CSALPPGGNEKLFF. The CDR3 bases are TGCAGTGCTCTTCCCCCAGGGGGGAATGAAAAACTGTTTTTT.

This clonotype was seen at least ten times. This sequence joins TRBV20-1 and TRBJ1-6; D not certain. Trimming left V 6 bases short and J 0 bases short, with 18 bases between. The V gene's germline CDR1 is DFQATT and CDR2 SNEGSKA (reference sequence). The CDR3 is 17 amino acids. This chain's CDR3 is CSAPGVFDSSYNSPLHF. CDR3 bases: TGCAGTGCCCCCGGGGTGTTCGATAGCTCCTATAATTCACCCCTCCACTTT.

This clonotype was observed at least ten times. The V and J genes are TRBV5-1 and TRBJ1-1; the D is unclear. This CDR3 region has 13 residues. The ends were cut back, 0 bases at V and 4 bases at J, with 7 bases in the middle. Germline V gene data show CDR1 as SGHRS and CDR2 as YFSETQ. CDR3 DNA sequence: TGCGCCAGCAGCTTGGCCGATGGCACTGAAGCTTTCTTT. Its protein is CASSLADGTEAFF. The full variable domain, in which reference TRBV5-1 and TRBJ1-1 provide the parts outside the CDR3, is KAGVTQTPRYLIKTRGQQVTLSCSPISGHRSVSWYQQTPGQGLQFLFEYFSETQRNKGNFPGRFSGRQFSNSRSEMNVSTLELGDSALYLCASSLADGTEAFFGQGTRLTVV.

This clonotype was detected a few times. A much larger clone sits a single nucleotide away, making a read error possible. The J gene is TRBJ1-5, the V gene TRBV20-1; D unresolved. Looked up from germline, CDR1 is DFQATT and CDR2 is SNEGSKA (reference sequence). The CDR3 totals 18 residues. CDR3 DNA: TGCTGTGCTAGAGATAGGGTTACGCCGCGGATCTCGTATCAGCCCCAGCATTTT. It is translated as CCARDRVTPRISYQPQHF.

The chain carries TRBV5-1 and TRBJ2-5; D is unresolved. This CDR3 comprises 12 residues. Trimming cost V 4 bases and J 0 bases, with 4 bases left between them. Germline V gives CDR1 SGHRS, CDR2 YFSETQ. The chain's CDR3 is CASSIYQETQYF. The CDR3 DNA follows: TGCGCCAGCAGCATCTACCAAGAGACCCAGTACTTC.

This clonotype came up a few times. The junction departs from germline at one end; a sequencing error may be responsible. The genes are TRBV6-1 and TRBJ1-6; D is perhaps TRBD1 (5 bases). This CDR3 contains 11 residues. CDR1 and CDR2 from the germline V gene are MNHNS and SASEGT. For the CDR3, the DNA is TGTGCCGGGGGGATCCCGGGACCTTTAAACTTT. It translates to CAGGIPGPLNF.